The 19 T cell receptor beta chains below all came from one sample that was sequenced in a study of a mutant IDH1 vaccine in newly diagnosed glioma. Generated by immunoSEQ multiplex PCR, the TCRdb table keeps only in-frame clones and is missing some. Found here are about 26,000 clones, roughly 80% of them singletons; the top ten hold 6.5% to 7.5%. No cognate antigen is known for these TCRs. Stated time point: week 5, during vaccination. All doses held 300 ug of mutant IDH1 20-mer peptide, with topical imiquimod. Sample: PBMCs, taken from a glioma patient whose treatment included an IDH1 peptide vaccine. The source of these receptors is a man aged 35 to 55 with glioma. Some clones in this sample may be carry-over from other donors' samples.

V usage is TRBV7-9 and J usage is TRBJ1-1; tentatively, D is TRBD1 (5 bases). Deletions cut 4 bases from V and 4 bases from J, with 16 bases between. CDR3 length: 15 amino acids. Looked up from germline, CDR1 is SEHNR and CDR2 is FQNEAQ (reference sequence). CDR3 protein: CASSSWTPRGTEAFF. The CDR3 nucleotides are TGTGCCAGCAGCTCCTGGACTCCTAGGGGCACTGAAGCTTTCTTT.

The chain recombines TRBV7-8 with TRBJ1-1; the match to TRBD1 covers 10 bases. CDR1 SGHVS and CDR2 FQNEAQ come from the germline V gene. This CDR3 has 16 amino acids. Unmatched junction bases numbered 12, after V lost 3 bases and J lost 8 bases. CDR3 protein: CASSLSPGQGFREAFF. CDR3 coding DNA: TGTGCCAGCAGCTTGAGCCCGGGACAGGGGTTTCGGGAAGCTTTCTTT.

CDR3 in DNA: TGCAGCGTTGCCGGGACTCAGGACAATGAGCAGTTCTTC. This sequence encodes CSVAGTQDNEQFF. The genes are TRBV29-1 and TRBJ2-1; TRBD2 might be the D (6 bases). The V end lost 4 bases, the J end lost 5 bases, and 12 bases lay between the germline ends. The CDR3 contains 13 residues. Per germline, CDR1 SQVTM and CDR2 ANQGSEA.

Here the CDR3 reads CASSSASAEQYF. The CDR3 DNA sequence: TGTGCCAGCTCATCGGCCTCCGCCGAGCAGTACTTC. The gene calls are TRBV18 and TRBJ2-7; D gene uncertain. Germline loops: CDR1 KGHSH, CDR2 LQKENI. The CDR3 has 12 amino acids. Trimming removed 5 bases from V and 6 bases from J, with 11 bases in between. Drawing the rest from reference TRBV18 and TRBJ2-7, the complete variable domain is NAGVMQNPRHLVRRRGQEARLRCSPMKGHSHVYWYRQLPEEGLKFMVYLQKENIIDESGMPKERFSAEFPKEGPSILRIQQVVRGDSAAYFCASSSASAEQYFGPGTRLTVT.

The chain joins TRBV6-5 to TRBJ1-2; 9 bases match TRBD1. The CDR3 runs to 16 residues. The germline gives CDR1 MNHEY, CDR2 SVGAGI. J gave up 7 bases and V 2 bases, and 11 bases lay outside the gene matches. DNA of the CDR3: TGTGCCAGCAGTTACGGGACAGGGTCCTTCTATGGTGGCTACACCTTC. Its protein is CASSYGTGSFYGGYTF.

The chain recombines TRBV2 with TRBJ1-6; tentatively, D is TRBD1 (6 bases). CDR1 and CDR2 (germline): SNHLY, FYNNEI. The CDR3 loop spans 15 amino acids. The V gene lost 2 bases and the J gene lost 7 bases, with 12 bases spanning the gap. This CDR3 reads CASSEFHRANSPLHF. CDR3 nucleotides: TGTGCCAGCAGTGAATTCCACAGGGCGAATTCACCCCTCCACTTT.

Only a few counts were recorded for this clone. J is TRBJ2-1 and V is TRBV4-2, with 11 bases lining up with TRBD2. CDR3 size: 16 residues. The germline V gene has CDR1 LGHNA and CDR2 YNFKEQ. V was pared by 0 bases and J by 2 bases, with 0 bases of the junction left unmatched. The CDR3 loop reads CASSQDSGGAYNEQFF. For the CDR3, the DNA is TGTGCCAGCAGCCAAGATAGCGGGGGGGCCTACAATGAGCAGTTCTTC.

The chain recombines TRBV11-3 with TRBJ2-7; D may be TRBD2 (7 bases). Per germline, CDR1 SGHNT and CDR2 YENEEA. Trimming took 3 bases from V and 3 from J, leaving 18 bases between them. The CDR3 totals 16 residues. CDR3 amino acids: CASSFEGGLGSYEQYF. The CDR3 nucleotides read TGTGCCAGCAGCTTTGAGGGGGGGCTCGGTAGCTACGAGCAGTACTTC. Supplemented by reference TRBV11-3 and TRBJ2-7, the full variable domain reads EAGVVQSPRYKIIEKKQPVAFWCNPISGHNTLYWYLQNLGQGPELLIRYENEEAVDDSQLPKDRFSAERLKGVDSTLKIQPAELGDSAVYLCASSFEGGLGSYEQYFGPGTRLTVT.

This clone showed up just a few times. This chain connects TRBV9 to TRBJ2-5; 9 bases are shared with TRBD1. The CDR3 is made up of 18 amino acids. Germline V gene sequence: CDR1 SGDLS, CDR2 YYNGEE. V gave up 0 bases and J gave up 2 bases; unmatched junction bases: 11. As DNA, the CDR3 is TGTGCCAGCAGCGTAGGGTCCTGGGACAGGGTGGGGCAAGAGACCCAGTACTTC. Translation: CASSVGSWDRVGQETQYF. The full variable domain, in which reference TRBV9 and TRBJ2-5 provide the parts outside the CDR3, is DSGVTQTPKHLITATGQRVTLRCSPRSGDLSVYWYQQSLDQGLQFLIQYYNGEERAKGNILERFSAQQFPDLHSELNLSSLELGDSALYFCASSVGSWDRVGQETQYFGPGTRLLVL.

The CDR3 coding sequence is TGTGCCAGCAGCTTAGGGGGTCCGAACACTGAAGCTTTCTTT. Its protein is CASSLGGPNTEAFF. The V call is TRBV5-6, the J call TRBJ1-1; the D gene is possibly TRBD1 (6 bases). The CDR3 consists of 14 residues. CDR1 is SGHDT, CDR2 YYEEEE, per germline. Trimming removed 2 bases at V and 1 base at J, with 9 bases between. The whole variable domain, filled in from reference TRBV5-6 and TRBJ1-1, reads DAGVTQSPTHLIKTRGQQVTLRCSPKSGHDTVSWYQQALGQGPQFIFQYYEEEERQRGNFPDRFSGHQFPNYSSELNVNALLLGDSALYLCASSLGGPNTEAFFGQGTRLTVV.

CDR3 in amino acids: CASSLGLVNTEAFF. As DNA, the CDR3 is TGTGCCAGCAGCTTGGGCTTGGTAAACACTGAAGCTTTCTTT. This rearrangement joins TRBV5-8 to TRBJ1-1; D unresolved. The germline V gene has CDR1 SGHTS and CDR2 YDEGEE. CDR3 length equals 14 residues. With 0 bases removed from V and 2 bases from J, the gap between germline ends came to 8 bases. The full variable domain, in which reference TRBV5-8 and TRBJ1-1 provide the parts outside the CDR3, is EAGVTQSPTHLIKTRGQQATLRCSPISGHTSVYWYQQALGLGLQFLLWYDEGEERNRGNFPPRFSGRQFPNYSSELNVNALELEDSALYLCASSLGLVNTEAFFGQGTRLTVV.

This chain connects TRBV27 to TRBJ1-2; perhaps TRBD1 as D (5 bases). Deletions cut 8 bases from V and 5 bases from J, with 18 bases between. There are 14 residues in the CDR3. Germline lookup yields CDR1 MNHEY and CDR2 SMNVEV (reference sequence). The CDR3 bases are TGTGCCAGCGCCGTGAGCCAGGGAGGATATGGCTACACCTTC. It yields the protein CASAVSQGGYGYTF.

The rearrangement links TRBV18 to TRBJ1-5, with D hard to call. V lost 2 bases and J 6 bases, leaving 14 bases between the germline ends. This CDR3 is 15 amino acids long. CDR1 is KGHSH and CDR2 is LQKENI in the germline V gene. The CDR3 DNA sequence: TGTGCCAGCTCACCAGGAGGCAGTTCGGGTCAGCCCCAGCATTTT. Translation gives CASSPGGSSGQPQHF. The full variable domain, in which reference TRBV18 and TRBJ1-5 provide the parts outside the CDR3, is NAGVMQNPRHLVRRRGQEARLRCSPMKGHSHVYWYRQLPEEGLKFMVYLQKENIIDESGMPKERFSAEFPKEGPSILRIQQVVRGDSAAYFCASSPGGSSGQPQHFGDGTRLSIL.

This clone was detected a few times. J is TRBJ1-5 and V is TRBV30; D unclear. CDR1 and CDR2 from the germline V gene are GTSNPN and SVGIG (reference sequence). The V end lost 2 bases, the J end lost 4 bases, and 9 bases lay between the germline ends. This CDR3 is built from 13 residues. The CDR3 region is CAWSTGLNQPQHF. For the CDR3, the DNA is TGTGCCTGGAGTACGGGGTTAAATCAGCCCCAGCATTTT.

In this sample, this clone turned up once. This rearrangement joins TRBV10-1 to TRBJ2-7; 7 bases are shared with TRBD1. The CDR3 loop spans 13 amino acids. V lost 6 bases and J lost 3; bases outside the gene matches: 5. CDR1 and CDR2 (germline): WNHNN, SYGVQD (reference sequence). The CDR3 nucleotides read TGCGCCAGCAGCGGGACAGAGAACTACGAGCAGTACTTC. Translated: CASSGTENYEQYF.

The chain is built from TRBV10-3 and TRBJ2-6; D unclear. Trimming removed 0 bases at V and 0 bases at J, with 6 bases between. Germline loops: CDR1 ENHRY, CDR2 SYGVKD. This CDR3 comprises 16 residues. The CDR3 nucleotides read TGTGCCATCAGTGAGTCGTCTAGCTCTGGGGCCAACGTCCTGACTTTC. This translates into CAISESSSSGANVLTF.

The rearrangement uses TRBV7-9 and TRBJ2-7; the D is unclear. The CDR3 length is 13 residues. In germline, CDR1 is SEHNR, CDR2 FQNEAQ (reference sequence). With 5 bases removed from V and 2 bases from J, the gap between germline ends came to 10 bases. CDR3 amino acids: CASSPRGPYEQYF. CDR3 nucleotide sequence: TGTGCCAGCAGCCCCCGTGGGCCCTACGAGCAGTACTTC.

J is TRBJ1-1 and V is TRBV5-6; TRBD1 aligns across 7 bases. The V segment lost 4 bases and the J segment 6 bases; nucleotides outside the gene matches: 6. The length of the CDR3 is 13 residues. The germline V gene encodes CDR1 SGHDT and CDR2 YYEEEE. In nucleotides, the CDR3 is TGTGCCAGCAGCCTGGGACAGCCTCCTGAAGCTTTCTTT. Translating it yields CASSLGQPPEAFF.

This clone rates as medium-sized. The chain recombines TRBV5-5 with TRBJ2-7; TRBD1 is a possible D gene (6 bases). This CDR3 has 16 residues. CDR1 is SGHKS and CDR2 is YYEKEE in the germline V gene (reference sequence). V lost 2 bases to trimming and J lost 3 bases, with 18 bases between them. The CDR3 sequence is CASSFGAPGAYYEQYF. CDR3 DNA: TGTGCCAGCAGCTTTGGCGCGCCAGGGGCCTACTACGAGCAGTACTTC. Full variable domain (rest looked up from reference TRBV5-5 and TRBJ2-7): DAGVTQSPTHLIKTRGQQVTLRCSPISGHKSVSWYQQVLGQGPQFIFQYYEKEERGRGNFPDRFSARQFPNYSSELNVNALLLGDSALYLCASSFGAPGAYYEQYFGPGTRLTVT.